These 2 T cell receptor beta chains were all obtained from the same sample, sequenced in a study of cytomegalovirus exposure and HLA in healthy donors. TCRdb's copy holds only in-frame clones and misses some; the assay was immunoSEQ multiplex PCR. Altogether 150,000 to 200,000 clones are present, around 86% being singletons, with the ten largest covering roughly 1.5%. Material for sequencing was PBMCs. The receptor set was obtained from a woman between 18 and 29 years old in good health and CMV-seronegative.

Only a few counts were recorded for this clone. The chain combines TRBV19 with TRBJ1-6; no definite D call. V lost 3 bases and J lost 0, with 21 bases in between. The CDR3 consists of 20 residues. Germline assignment: CDR1 LNHDA and CDR2 SQIVND (reference sequence). This CDR3 reads CASSIKAQLTGSSYNSPLHF. CDR3 nucleotides: TGTGCCAGTAGTATCAAGGCCCAGCTAACGGGTAGCTCCTATAATTCACCCCTCCACTTT.

The chain uses TRBV9 and TRBJ1-5, with a tentative D call TRBD1 (6 bases). The V end lost 0 bases, the J end lost 7 bases, and 17 bases lay between the germline ends. CDR3 length equals 16 residues. CDR1 is SGDLS, CDR2 YYNGEE, per germline. CDR3 bases: TGTGCCAGCAGCGTAGGCCCTGCGGGGGCAAGGCAGCCCCAGCATTTT. As protein: CASSVGPAGARQPQHF.